This passage covers 27 T cell receptor beta chains from one sample sequenced in a study of T cells in Graves' hyperthyroidism and ophthalmopathy. Amplification of TCR beta CDR3 regions used RNA as the template. The HTBI primer set was used in a first-round RT-PCR of the TCR CDR3. TCRdb called the multiplex PCR reads again in MiXCR, with one record for every CDR3 protein. The sample contains 450,000 to 600,000 distinct CDR3 sequences, 14% of which appear only once. Sequences were obtained from blood. Receptors originate from a woman aged 35 to 49 with Graves' hyperthyroidism.

This clonotype was recorded many times. V is TRBV5-1 and J is TRBJ2-3; D may be TRBD1 (5 bases). CDR3 length: 15 amino acids. The germline CDR1 and CDR2 sequences are SGHRS and YFSETQ. V lost 0 bases to trimming and J lost 3 bases, with 11 bases between them. The CDR3 loop is CASSLERQRTDTQYF. The CDR3 nucleotides are TGCGCCAGCAGCTTGGAGCGACAGCGAACAGATACGCAGTATTTT.

On this clonotype: A single base separates this from a much larger clone, so it may be a read error. This chain links TRBV20-1 with TRBJ2-2; a possible D gene is TRBD2 (6 bases). The CDR3 is 15 amino acids. The germline CDR1 and CDR2 sequences are DFQATT and SNEGSKA (reference sequence). CDR3 residues: CSAHNRLGRTGGLFF. DNA for the CDR3: TGCAGTGCTCATAACCGACTAGGTCGTACCGGGGGGCTGTTTTTT.

At least ten counts were recorded for this clonotype. The chain couples TRBV20-1 to TRBJ2-1; 10 bases line up with TRBD2. This CDR3 is built from 14 residues. CDR1 DFQATT and CDR2 SNEGSKA come from the germline V gene (reference sequence). Trimming cost V 6 bases and J 4 bases; bases outside gene matches: 6. CDR3: CSAAGLAAYNEQFF. The CDR3 coding sequence is TGCAGTGCCGCTGGACTAGCGGCATACAATGAGCAGTTCTTC.

This clonotype showed up many times. The V and J genes are TRBV28 and TRBJ2-1; 8 nucleotides line up with TRBD2. The CDR3 runs to 14 residues. The germline V gene encodes CDR1 MDHEN and CDR2 SYDVKM. With 6 bases clipped from V and 2 bases from J, the junction kept 3 bases outside the gene matches. CDR3: CASRQREPYNEQFF. CDR3 bases: TGTGCCAGCAGACAGCGGGAGCCCTACAATGAGCAGTTCTTC.

The chain couples TRBV14 to TRBJ1-4, with D maybe TRBD1 (6 bases). The CDR3 length is 19 residues. Between the trimmed V and J ends, which lost 4 bases and 1 base, there was a span of 22 bases. Per the germline V gene, CDR1 is SGHDN and CDR2 is FVKESK. CDR3 in DNA: TGTGCCAGCAGCCCCCTCCGAGGGGGGGGACGGGGAACTAATGAAAAACTGTTTTTT. Its protein is CASSPLRGGGRGTNEKLFF.

The sample holds many counts of this clonotype. This chain links TRBV28 with TRBJ2-6; either TRBD1 or TRBD2 may fit D (5 bases each). Germline CDR1 is MDHEN and CDR2 is SYDVKM. The CDR3 length is 18 residues. Trimming shortened V by 1 base and J by 4 bases, and 17 bases separated the two germline ends. The CDR3 DNA reads TGTGCCAGCAGTTTATCGGCAGGGAGAGGGGCCGGGGCCAACGTCCTGACTTTC. Translating gives CASSLSAGRGAGANVLTF.

This clonotype has ten or more counts. The chain combines TRBV18 with TRBJ2-1; D is perhaps TRBD2 (5 bases). The ends were cut back, 3 bases at V and 7 bases at J, with 13 bases in the middle. The germline V gene encodes CDR1 KGHSH and CDR2 LQKENI. The CDR3 consists of 14 residues. The CDR3 nucleotides read TGTGCCAGCTCACCCGTTGGCAGGACTAATGAGCAGTTCTTC. Translation gives CASSPVGRTNEQFF.

This clonotype has a handful of counts. The rearrangement joins TRBV7-9 to TRBJ2-1, with D unclear. Germline CDR1 and CDR2: SEHNR and FQNEAQ (reference sequence). Trimming stripped 0 bases from V and 6 bases from J, with 12 bases between. The CDR3 is 15 amino acids. The chain's CDR3 is CASSLASLVPNEQFF. CDR3 coding DNA: TGTGCCAGCAGCTTAGCTAGCCTTGTCCCCAATGAGCAGTTCTTC.

This clonotype was counted at least ten times. The chain links TRBV28 to TRBJ2-5, with 9 bases fitting TRBD1. This CDR3 has 16 amino acids. With 4 bases clipped from V and 5 bases from J, the junction kept 11 bases outside the gene matches. CDR1 and CDR2 (germline): MDHEN, SYDVKM. The DNA of the CDR3 is TGTGCCAGCAGTTCCATCGGACAGGGGCAGGGGGAGACCCAGTACTTC. Its protein product is CASSSIGQGQGETQYF.

The rearrangement joins TRBV6-5 to TRBJ1-2; 7 bases are shared with TRBD1. This CDR3 comprises 14 residues. Germline-derived CDR1 and CDR2 are MNHEY and SVGAGI. Trimming took 2 bases from V and 0 from J; bases not matched to a gene: 0. CDR3 in amino acids: CASSYQGANYGYTF. The CDR3, as DNA: TGTGCCAGCAGTTACCAGGGGGCTAACTATGGCTACACCTTC.

The chain has TRBV5-1 and TRBJ2-2; TRBD2 matches at 8 bases. The trim removed 0 bases at V and 0 bases at J, leaving 7 bases unmatched. Per the germline V gene, CDR1 is SGHRS and CDR2 is YFSETQ. There are 18 residues in the CDR3. The DNA of the CDR3 is TGCGCCAGCAGCTTGGGCTTTAGCGGGGACGCGAACACCGGGGAGCTGTTTTTT. Translated, it gives CASSLGFSGDANTGELFF.

This clonotype was detected ten times or more. V is TRBV20-1 and J is TRBJ2-7; 7 bases match TRBD1. Trimming at V came to 4 bases and at J to 3 bases, leaving 6 bases not matched to a gene. From germline, CDR1 is DFQATT and CDR2 SNEGSKA (reference sequence). This CDR3 comprises 13 residues. The DNA for the CDR3 is TGCAGTGCTATTTTACAGGGGAACTACGAGCAGTACTTC. Amino acids: CSAILQGNYEQYF.

This clonotype has at least ten counts. This sequence joins TRBV4-1 and TRBJ1-5; D might be TRBD1 (6 bases). The CDR3 spans 16 residues. Germline V lookup: CDR1 MGHRA, CDR2 YSYEKL. V was clipped by 5 bases and J by 3 bases, with 17 bases between them. The CDR3 DNA follows: TGCGCCAGCAGCACTGTCGCCCAGGGGTACAATCAGCCCCAGCATTTT. Protein sequence: CASSTVAQGYNQPQHF.

There are many counts of this clonotype. The V and J genes are TRBV18 and TRBJ2-1, with a possible D match to TRBD2 (5 bases). This CDR3 region has 15 residues. V was trimmed by 2 bases and J by 4 bases, leaving 12 bases between them. Per germline, CDR1 KGHSH and CDR2 LQKENI. DNA for the CDR3: TGTGCCAGCTCACCAGTCGAGCTAGCATACAATGAGCAGTTCTTC. It is translated as CASSPVELAYNEQFF.

The genes are TRBV6-2 or TRBV6-3 and TRBJ2-1, with 11 positions matching TRBD2. From germline, CDR1 is MNHEY and CDR2 SVGEGT. V lost 0 bases, J lost 9 bases, and 13 bases stayed unmatched. This CDR3 has 18 residues. The CDR3, as DNA: TGTGCCAGCAGTTACTCTCCTAAAACTAGCGGGAGTTTAGGTGAGCAGTTCTTC. It translates to CASSYSPKTSGSLGEQFF.

Worth noting for this clonotype: A much bigger clone sits one base away, suggesting this may be a read error. The chain is built from TRBV7-3 and TRBJ2-3; a weak D match, TRBD2 (5 bases). The CDR3 is made up of 16 amino acids. Germline lookup yields CDR1 SGHTA and CDR2 FQGTGA. Trimming removed 0 bases at V and 6 bases at J, with 16 bases between. CDR3 bases: TGTGCCAGCAGCTTAACAGTTAGCGTGACTTCCGATACGCAGTATTTT. Its protein is CASSLTVSVTSDTQYF.

Many counts were recorded for this clonotype. The chain couples TRBV5-1 to TRBJ2-7, with 10 bases identical to TRBD2. CDR3 size: 14 residues. J gave up 5 bases and V 0 bases, and 2 bases lay outside the gene matches. Germline lookup yields CDR1 SGHRS and CDR2 YFSETQ. The CDR3 loop reads CASSLELAGNEQYF. The DNA for the CDR3 is TGCGCCAGCAGCTTGGAACTAGCGGGGAACGAGCAGTACTTC.

The V call is TRBV20-1, the J call TRBJ2-2; a weak D match, TRBD1 (5 bases). The germline V gene has CDR1 DFQATT and CDR2 SNEGSKA (reference sequence). V gave up 1 base and J gave up 6 bases, with 18 bases separating them. The CDR3 covers 16 residues. DNA for the CDR3: TGCAGTGCTAGAGTTGAATGGGGCGGTCGGCCCGGGGAGCTGTTTTTT. Residues: CSARVEWGGRPGELFF.

This clonotype appeared a single time. The chain employs TRBV7-3 and TRBJ2-3; 10 bases agree with TRBD2. The CDR3 is made up of 18 amino acids. Germline-derived CDR1 and CDR2 are SGHTA and FQGTGA. The J segment lost 0 bases and the V segment lost 7 bases, leaving 13 bases of the junction unmatched. CDR3 nucleotides: TGTGCCAGCACTCTACCGAACCCTAGCGGGAGTAGCACAGATACGCAGTATTTT. Its translation: CASTLPNPSGSSTDTQYF.

This clonotype was recorded a few times. The chain joins TRBV16 to TRBJ1-2; D may be TRBD1 (5 bases). Germline CDR1 KGHSY, CDR2 FQNENV. V lost 0 bases, J lost 4 bases, and 9 bases lay in between. There are 14 residues in the CDR3. CDR3 sequence (DNA): TGTGCCAGCAGCCAATCCCAGGGCAGCTATGGCTACACCTTC. It encodes CASSQSQGSYGYTF.

The table lists this clonotype with a few counts. V and J are TRBV14 and TRBJ2-3; 10 bases map to TRBD2. The CDR3 consists of 22 residues. Germline V gene data show CDR1 as SGHDN and CDR2 as FVKESK. The V and J ends lost 5 bases and 3 bases, in that order; junction bases with no gene match: 26. DNA for the CDR3: TGTGCCAGCAGCTTCCCCCGAGGTGGGGCTAGCGGGAGCCACGGGGGAACAGATACGCAGTATTTT. It encodes CASSFPRGGASGSHGGTDTQYF.

This clonotype showed up many times. This chain joins TRBV29-1 and TRBJ2-1; D might be TRBD1 or TRBD2, each matching 6 bases. Germline-derived CDR1 and CDR2 are SQVTM and ANQGSEA. The V and J ends lost 2 bases and 6 bases respectively, with 14 bases between them. The CDR3 is 14 amino acids. CDR3 residues: CSVERGVGGNEQFF. In nucleotides, the CDR3 is TGCAGCGTTGAAAGGGGGGTTGGGGGCAATGAGCAGTTCTTC.

This clonotype occurred many times. V usage is TRBV11-2 and J usage is TRBJ2-7; D remains unclear. Trimming left V 1 base short and J 0 bases short, with 10 bases between. CDR1 is SGHAT, CDR2 FQNNGV, per germline. The CDR3 loop spans 15 amino acids. The CDR3 reads CASSLVGRSSYEQYF. Written as DNA, the CDR3 is TGTGCCAGCAGCTTAGTAGGTCGGAGCTCCTACGAGCAGTACTTC. Supplemented by reference TRBV11-2 and TRBJ2-7, the full variable domain reads EAGVAQSPRYKIIEKRQSVAFWCNPISGHATLYWYQQILGQGPKLLIQFQNNGVVDDSQLPKDRFSAERLKGVDSTLKIQPAKLEDSAVYLCASSLVGRSSYEQYFGPGTRLTVT.

The genes are TRBV5-1 and TRBJ1-4; no reliable D call. The germline V gene has CDR1 SGHRS and CDR2 YFSETQ. CDR3 length equals 14 residues. Trimming took off 0 bases at V and 2 bases at J, with 5 bases between the two ends. The CDR3 DNA reads as TGCGCCAGCAGCTTGGGGAGTACTAATGAAAAACTGTTTTTT. Its translation is CASSLGSTNEKLFF.

This sequence joins TRBV5-1 and TRBJ1-2; D ambiguous. CDR1 and CDR2 from the germline V gene are SGHRS and YFSETQ. Trimming shortened V by 1 base and J by 10 bases, and 8 bases separated the two germline ends. The CDR3 contains 11 residues. CDR3 amino acids: CASSLYDDYTF. In DNA, the CDR3 is TGCGCCAGCAGCTTGTACGACGACTACACCTTC.

This clonotype was picked up many times. V is TRBV3-1 and J is TRBJ2-1; the D gene is possibly TRBD2 (5 bases). CDR3 length: 13 amino acids. Germline V gene lookup returns CDR1 LGHDT and CDR2 YNNKEL (reference sequence). V was clipped by 4 bases and J by 10 bases, with 14 bases between them. The CDR3 sequence is CASSLYPEGEQFF. The CDR3 bases are TGTGCCAGCAGCCTCTACCCCGAGGGCGAGCAGTTCTTC.

This clonotype was observed a handful of times. The chain joins TRBV6-1 to TRBJ2-5; D not resolved. V was trimmed by 2 bases and J by 2 bases, leaving 6 bases between them. CDR1 and CDR2 from the germline V gene are MNHNS and SASEGT. There are 13 residues in the CDR3. The CDR3 DNA is TGTGCCAGCAGTGAATGGCGACAAGAGACCCAGTACTTC. Translating gives CASSEWRQETQYF.